This T cell receptor (beta chain) originates from a study of blood T cell repertoires in COVID-19. Study overall: Samples representing acute and convalescent COVID-19 were sourced from the United States, Italy and Spain.

This CDR3 is built from 17 residues. V trimming: 0 bases; J trimming: 6 bases; junction bases outside the gene matches: 9. The germline V gene has CDR1 SGHTA and CDR2 FQGNSA. Produced via immunoSEQ multiplex PCR; TCRdb's table is partial and in-frame only. Here the sample spans approximately 160,000 clones, 83% being singletons. What was sequenced was PBMCs or T cells enriched from blood (not recorded which). This sequence was found in a woman aged 50 to 60 who had recovered from COVID-19. The rearrangement links TRBV7-2 to TRBJ2-3; the match to TRBD2 covers 10 bases. CDR3 loop: CASSLAPSGGAGDTQYF. The DNA for the CDR3 is TGTGCCAGCAGCTTAGCCCCCAGCGGGGGGGCGGGTGATACGCAGTATTTT.